This passage covers 26 T cell receptor beta chains from one sample sequenced in a study of liver allograft versus peripheral blood T cells. Study summary: Liver transplant recipients had T cell receptor repertoires compared between transplanted liver and peripheral blood.

TCRdb processed the reads anew with MiXCR; each CDR3 protein has one entry. The repertoire has thousands of distinct CDR3 sequences, over 12% of them found once; the top ten carry roughly 2.9%. The origin of the receptors is a human patient who had a liver transplant. A share of the T cells may be of graft donor origin.

In its sample, this clonotype ranks as medium-sized. The chain recombines TRBV6-5 with TRBJ1-6, with TRBD1 matching 7 bases. There are 19 residues in the CDR3. CDR1 is MNHEY, CDR2 SVGAGI, per germline. J lost 7 bases, V lost 3 bases, and 18 bases had no gene match. CDR3 amino acids: CASSYKRPGTRGLNSPLHF. CDR3 in DNA: TGTGCCAGCAGTTATAAGCGTCCAGGGACAAGGGGGCTGAATTCACCCCTCCACTTT.

This sequence joins TRBV20-1 and TRBJ2-5; TRBD1 agrees at 11 bases. This CDR3 is 14 amino acids long. In germline, CDR1 is DFQATT, CDR2 SNEGSKA (reference sequence). Trimming took 3 bases from V and 5 from J; bases not matched to a gene: 5. CDR3: CSASRTGGVETQYF. The CDR3 DNA sequence: TGCAGTGCTAGTCGGACAGGGGGCGTTGAGACCCAGTACTTC.

This clonotype was observed at least ten times. The V and J genes are TRBV12-3 or TRBV12-4 and TRBJ2-6; 8 bases line up with TRBD2. The CDR3 consists of 15 residues. The J segment lost 4 bases and the V segment lost 3 bases, leaving 2 bases of the junction unmatched. CDR3 protein: CASSFGGAGANVLTF. CDR3 sequence (DNA): TGTGCCAGCAGTTTCGGGGGGGCCGGGGCCAACGTCCTGACTTTC.

This clonotype was recorded only once. A clone one base away is much larger, so this may be a read error. This sequence joins TRBV5-4 and TRBJ1-5; D perhaps matches TRBD1 (5 bases). The tail of the sequence fits TRBJ2-3 better, so the J call may be wrong. Germline V gives CDR1 SGHNT, CDR2 YYREEE (reference sequence). The CDR3 is 12 amino acids. The CDR3 region has the DNA TGTGCCGGACATCATTGCAATCAGCCCCAGTATTTT. Amino acids: CAGHHCNQPQYF.

The chain recombines TRBV12-3 or TRBV12-4 with TRBJ2-4; 7 nucleotides match TRBD2. V was clipped by 5 bases and J by 6 bases; unmatched bases: 10. The CDR3 length is 15 residues. The DNA for the CDR3 is TGTGCCAGCAGTCTTACACGGGGGGAGGGAAACATTCAGTACTTC. Translating it yields CASSLTRGEGNIQYF.

V gene TRBV12-5 combines with J gene TRBJ1-1, with 8 nucleotides matching TRBD1. V trimming: 6 bases; J trimming: 4 bases; junction bases outside the gene matches: 4. The germline V gene encodes CDR1 LGHNT and CDR2 FRNRAP. This CDR3 spans 13 amino acids. The CDR3 spells CASGRGQGTEAFF. DNA for the CDR3: TGTGCTAGTGGCAGGGGGCAGGGCACTGAAGCTTTCTTT.

This clonotype is labeled medium-sized. The genes are TRBV6-6 and TRBJ1-3, with D perhaps matching TRBD1 (5 bases). V lost 6 bases, J lost 0 bases, and 18 bases lay in between. Germline values: CDR1 MNHNY, CDR2 SVGAGI (reference sequence). CDR3 size: 17 residues. The CDR3 loop is CASRYTQGDLSGNTIYF. CDR3 sequence (DNA): TGTGCCAGCAGATACACCCAGGGCGATCTCTCTGGAAACACCATATATTTT.

This clonotype turned up a few times. This rearrangement joins TRBV11-2 to TRBJ1-5, with D possibly being TRBD1 (5 bases). Trimming left V 0 bases short and J 5 bases short, with 8 bases between. The CDR3 has 14 residues. Germline V gene lookup returns CDR1 SGHAT and CDR2 FQNNGV. In DNA, the CDR3 is TGTGCCAGCAGCTTAGACAGGGACGATCAGCCCCAGCATTTT. Protein sequence: CASSLDRDDQPQHF.

This clonotype was counted at least ten times. V usage is TRBV19 and J usage is TRBJ1-1; 11 bases match TRBD1. V lost 9 bases to trimming and J lost 1 base; unmatched junction nucleotides: 10. The CDR3 consists of 16 residues. CDR1 and CDR2 from the germline V gene are LNHDA and SQIVND (reference sequence). The CDR3 loop is CASTRTGGFRNTEAFF. CDR3 nucleotide sequence: TGTGCCAGCACCCGGACAGGGGGCTTTCGGAACACTGAAGCTTTCTTT.

This clonotype was found a few times. In DNA form, the CDR3 reads TGTGCTAGTGGGCCTCAGGGGTCTGACGAGCAGTACTTC. Translated, it gives CASGPQGSDEQYF. V gene TRBV12-5 combines with J gene TRBJ2-7, with D possibly TRBD1 on 6 matching bases. Germline values: CDR1 LGHNT, CDR2 FRNRAP. This CDR3 is 13 amino acids long. V shed 6 bases and J shed 5 bases, with 14 bases lying between them. Combining the CDR3 with reference TRBV12-5 and TRBJ2-7 gives the whole variable domain DARVTQTPRHKVTEMGQEVTMRCQPILGHNTVFWYRQTMMQGLELLAYFRNRAPLDDSGMPKDRFSAEMPDATLATLKIQPSEPRDSAVYFCASGPQGSDEQYFGPGTRLTVT.

About this clonotype itself: Being one base from a much bigger clone, this may be a read error. V is TRBV30 and J is TRBJ1-6, with D unclear. There are 14 residues in the CDR3. Germline-derived CDR1 and CDR2 are GTSNPN and SVGIG (reference sequence). CDR3 protein: CTWSVGQPNSPLHF. The CDR3 bases are TGTACCTGGAGTGTTGGGCAGCCCAATTCACCCCTCCACTTT.

V gene TRBV2 combines with J gene TRBJ1-5, with D perhaps matching TRBD1 (6 bases). Germline values: CDR1 SNHLY, CDR2 FYNNEI. The CDR3 consists of 13 residues. Between the trimmed V and J ends, which lost 10 bases and 4 bases, there was a span of 14 bases. Here the CDR3 reads CATAGGENQPQHF. The CDR3 DNA follows: TGTGCCACTGCTGGGGGCGAGAATCAGCCCCAGCATTTT.

In the case of this clonotype: Since a much larger clone is just one base distant, this may be a read error. The chain recombines TRBV7-2 with TRBJ2-7; D perhaps matches TRBD2 (6 bases). The CDR3 is 15 amino acids. The germline V gene has CDR1 SGHTA and CDR2 FQGNSA. V shed 3 bases and J shed 0 bases, with 12 bases lying between them. DNA for the CDR3: TGTGCCAGCAGCTTTGAGGCGGGGAGCTCCTACGAGCAGTACTTC. Translation: CASSFEAGSSYEQYF.

This clonotype was recorded a few times. The V gene is TRBV20-1, the J gene TRBJ2-1, with 11 bases that match TRBD2. Germline lookup yields CDR1 DFQATT and CDR2 SNEGSKA (reference sequence). After removal of 5 bases from V and 4 bases from J, the junction contained 7 bases not matched to a gene. This CDR3 spans 15 amino acids. The CDR3 sequence is CSALTGTSGYNEQFF. The DNA for the CDR3 is TGCAGTGCTCTTACCGGGACTAGCGGTTACAATGAGCAGTTCTTC.

By share of the sample, this clonotype is medium-sized. V is TRBV9 and J is TRBJ2-6; D unclear. The CDR3 is 14 residues long. V lost 4 bases, J lost 0 bases, and 5 bases lay in between. CDR1 is SGDLS, CDR2 YYNGEE, per germline. The CDR3 loop is CASSQSSGANVLTF. In DNA, the CDR3 is TGTGCCAGCAGCCAAAGCTCTGGGGCCAACGTCCTGACTTTC.

Ten or more counts support this clonotype. This sequence joins TRBV20-1 and TRBJ2-4; the D gene is possibly TRBD1 (7 bases). The CDR3 consists of 16 residues. The V and J ends lost 1 base and 2 bases respectively, with 15 bases between them. Germline V gene sequence: CDR1 DFQATT, CDR2 SNEGSKA (reference sequence). CDR3 nucleotides: TGCAGTGCTAGAGTCGGCAGGGGGGACTCCAAAAACATTCAGTACTTC. This gives the protein CSARVGRGDSKNIQYF.

This clonotype has at least ten counts. This sequence joins TRBV28 and TRBJ1-5, with unresolved D. Germline CDR1 and CDR2: MDHEN and SYDVKM. V was pared by 5 bases and J by 4 bases, with 9 bases between. The CDR3 has 13 amino acids. CDR3 nucleotides: TGTGCCAGCAGTCCTGGATCGAATCAGCCCCAGCATTTT. Translated: CASSPGSNQPQHF.

This clonotype was counted once. This may be a read error: a much more frequent sequence differs by one nucleotide. V and J are TRBV20-1 and TRBJ2-1; 7 bases are a match to TRBD2. The length of the CDR3 is 14 residues. CDR1 and CDR2 (germline): DFQATT, SNEGSKA (reference sequence). After removal of 6 bases from V and 5 bases from J, the junction contained 10 bases not matched to a gene. The CDR3 loop reads CSALWGGENNEQFF. In DNA, the CDR3 is TGCAGTGCCCTGTGGGGGGGGGAAAACAATGAGCAGTTCTTC.

The table lists this clonotype with a few counts. The chain combines TRBV10-1 with TRBJ2-3, with 14 nucleotides matching TRBD2. The CDR3 runs 16 residues. CDR1 is WNHNN and CDR2 is SYGVQD in the germline V gene (reference sequence). V shed 3 bases and J 4 bases; nucleotides not matched to a gene: 3. CDR3 amino acids: CASSDPTSGRADTQYF. The CDR3, as DNA: TGCGCCAGCAGTGACCCGACTAGCGGGAGGGCAGATACGCAGTATTTT.

This clonotype is termed medium-sized. The V gene is TRBV11-2, the J gene TRBJ1-2; maybe TRBD1 (6 bases). The CDR3 spans 18 residues. V lost 1 base and J 0 bases, leaving 18 bases between the germline ends. Germline-derived CDR1 and CDR2 are SGHAT and FQNNGV. The CDR3 nucleotides are TGTGCCAGCAGCTTAGCCTCAACCAGGGGCAGGGCTAACTATGGCTACACCTTC. Encoded protein: CASSLASTRGRANYGYTF.

This chain joins TRBV7-9 and TRBJ2-3; D remains ambiguous. V lost 10 bases to trimming and J lost 6 bases, with 11 bases between them. The CDR3 spans 11 residues. Germline-derived CDR1 and CDR2 are SEHNR and FQNEAQ (reference sequence). CDR3 loop: CATRLSDTQYF. The CDR3 DNA sequence: TGTGCCACCAGGCTTTCGGATACGCAGTATTTT. Filled out from reference TRBV7-9 and TRBJ2-3, the complete variable domain reads DTGVSQNPRHKITKRGQNVTFRCDPISEHNRLYWYRQTLGQGPEFLTYFQNEAQLEKSRLLSDRFSAERPKGSFSTLEIQRTEQGDSAMYLCATRLSDTQYFGPGTRLTVL.

This clonotype was detected ten times or more. The gene calls are TRBV19 and TRBJ1-5; TRBD1 matches 9 bases. Germline-derived CDR1 and CDR2 are LNHDA and SQIVND (reference sequence). V was clipped by 8 bases and J by 5 bases; unmatched bases: 4. The CDR3 has 13 amino acids. The CDR3 DNA is TGTGCCAGTCAGACAGGGGGTGATCAGCCCCAGCATTTT. Residues: CASQTGGDQPQHF. Full variable domain (outside the CDR3, taken from reference TRBV19 and TRBJ1-5): DGGITQSPKYLFRKEGQNVTLSCEQNLNHDAMYWYRQDPGQGLRLIYYSQIVNDFQKGDIAEGYSVSREKKESFPLTVTSAQKNPTAFYLCASQTGGDQPQHFGDGTRLSIL.

In its sample, this clonotype was seen a few times. The rearrangement links TRBV5-4 to TRBJ2-5; 7 nucleotides match TRBD1. After removal of 4 bases from V and 1 base from J, the junction contained 4 bases not matched to a gene. Germline assignment: CDR1 SGHNT and CDR2 YYREEE (reference sequence). The CDR3 totals 14 residues. The CDR3 DNA reads TGTGCCAGCAGCGTATGGACAGGCCAAGAGACCCAGTACTTC. This codes for CASSVWTGQETQYF.

This clonotype ranks as medium-sized (0.01 to 0.1%). The V and J genes are TRBV19 and TRBJ1-2; D possibly corresponds to TRBD1 (5 bases). Germline V gene sequence: CDR1 LNHDA, CDR2 SQIVND (reference sequence). With 3 bases removed from V and 0 bases from J, the gap between germline ends came to 11 bases. The CDR3 runs 15 residues. The CDR3 protein is CASSIRPGSNYGYTF. CDR3 sequence (DNA): TGTGCCAGTAGTATCCGACCAGGGTCTAACTATGGCTACACCTTC.

This clonotype was observed a few times. The CDR3 nucleotides are TGTGCCAGCAGTTTACAGGTTAATGAAAAACTGTTTTTT. Its translation: CASSLQVNEKLFF. This chain connects TRBV12-3 or TRBV12-4 to TRBJ1-4; D remains ambiguous. Trimming removed 2 bases from V and 4 bases from J, with 5 bases in between. CDR3 size: 13 residues.

The V gene is TRBV20-1, the J gene TRBJ2-2; 9 nucleotides line up with TRBD2. CDR1 and CDR2 (germline): DFQATT, SNEGSKA (reference sequence). The CDR3 totals 17 residues. Trimming cost V 6 bases and J 4 bases; bases outside gene matches: 15. CDR3 region: CSALSWAGGPSTGELFF. CDR3 bases: TGCAGTGCCCTTTCGTGGGCGGGAGGGCCGAGCACCGGGGAGCTGTTTTTT.